The clone carrying this TCR beta chain has only a few counts. The antigen remains undetermined. These data originate in a study of shared clonotypes between healthy human individuals. Looking at the study overall: Donor ages ranged 18 to 49 years: two women, a few men. Findings and caveats of the study: About 5% was the fraction of naive CD4 clonotypes found shared across several donors.

TCRdb's table, derived via immunoSEQ multiplex PCR, lists solely in-frame clones and lacks some. Here the sample spans 2 million to 3 million clones, under 95% being singletons. Trimming left V 4 bases short and J 7 bases short, with 16 bases between. Germline V gives CDR1 SNHLY, CDR2 FYNNEI. The CDR3 contains 15 residues. The donors, healthy adults who were HIV-negative, had experienced no recent acute infections or vaccinations. Only Caucasian adults living in Nashville, Tennessee served as donors. The rearrangement links TRBV2 to TRBJ2-2; tentatively, D is TRBD2 (5 bases). This receptor was obtained from a man younger than 35 in good health. Some clones in this sample may be carry-over from other donors' samples. Source material: naive CD4+ T cells from PBMCs. Subset: CD45RA+ positively selected. CDR3 sequence reads: CASSGSAGIHGELFF. For the CDR3, the DNA is TGTGCCAGCAGTGGTAGTGCGGGCATCCACGGGGAGCTGTTTTTT.